This T cell receptor (beta chain) was documented in a study of cytomegalovirus exposure and HLA in healthy donors. General study findings and limits: About 87% or about 30% of the time was how often most TCR beta V segments were productive, according to an earlier analysis.

A multiplex PCR was run with 60 Vbeta primers and 13 Jbeta primers. Profiled with immunoSEQ multiplex PCR; TCRdb holds only in-frame clones, not every one. The sample contains about 190,000 clones, roughly 82% of which appear only once. About this clone: Its antigen is currently unknown.

V shed 6 bases and J 5 bases; nucleotides not matched to a gene: 6. Germline V lookup: CDR1 SNHLY, CDR2 FYNNEI. This CDR3 has 13 residues. The sequencing input was PBMCs. The receptor was derived from a woman aged 45-60 years in good health and CMV-seropositive. This chain joins TRBV2 and TRBJ1-2, with 7 bases identical to TRBD1. The CDR3 here is CASSRDSGYGYTF. The DNA of the CDR3 is TGTGCCAGCAGCAGGGACAGTGGATATGGCTACACCTTC.